Listed here are 25 T cell receptor beta chains from one sample, sequenced in a study of blood T cell repertoires in COVID-19. The table came from immunoSEQ multiplex PCR; TCRdb's copy has only in-frame clones and leaves some out. The table includes a few hundred thousand clones, around 82% detected once. The material sequenced was PBMCs or T cells enriched from blood (not recorded which). Receptors originate from a man aged 50-59 years who had recovered from COVID-19.

The CDR3 nucleotides are TGTGCCAGCAGCGCCTCCGGGACAAATGAAAAACTGTTTTTT. Amino acids: CASSASGTNEKLFF. The genes are TRBV9 and TRBJ1-4, with D tentatively TRBD1 (6 bases). CDR3 length equals 14 residues. Germline CDR1 is SGDLS and CDR2 is YYNGEE. V gave up 3 bases and J gave up 5 bases, with 11 bases separating them.

The J gene is TRBJ2-5, the V gene TRBV5-8, with 8 bases lining up with TRBD1. Germline-derived CDR1 and CDR2 are SGHTS and YDEGEE. The CDR3 runs to 15 residues. V dropped 4 bases and J dropped 1; count of bases not matched to a gene: 6. DNA for the CDR3: TGTGCCAGCAGCCCGGGACAGGCTTTCCAAGAGACCCAGTACTTC. This translates into CASSPGQAFQETQYF.

The chain has TRBV7-6 and TRBJ2-7; 7 positions agree with TRBD1. Germline V lookup: CDR1 SGHVS, CDR2 FNYEAQ. The CDR3 length is 15 residues. With 1 base clipped from V and 4 bases from J, the junction kept 7 bases outside the gene matches. The CDR3 nucleotides are TGTGCCAGCAGCTTAGGTGGTTCAGGGGGTTACGAGCAGTACTTC. Its protein product is CASSLGGSGGYEQYF.

The CDR3 sequence is CASSVRREHGYTF. In nucleotides, the CDR3 is TGTGCCAGCAGCGTGCGGAGGGAGCATGGCTACACCTTC. The chain has TRBV28 and TRBJ1-2; D gene unclear. Trimming removed 6 bases from V and 6 bases from J, with 14 bases in between. Germline V lookup: CDR1 MDHEN, CDR2 SYDVKM. The CDR3 runs to 13 residues.

This clone occurred a few times. The chain is built from TRBV24-1 and TRBJ1-5; a weak D match, TRBD1 (5 bases). The ends were cut back, 4 bases at V and 7 bases at J, with 16 bases in the middle. The CDR3 is made up of 15 amino acids. CDR1 and CDR2 from the germline V gene are KGHDR and SFDVKD. This CDR3 reads CATSDPRGGGQPQHF. Written as DNA, the CDR3 is TGTGCCACCAGTGACCCGCGGGGGGGAGGGCAGCCCCAGCATTTT.

The gene calls are TRBV7-9 and TRBJ2-2; possible D gene TRBD1, 5 bases. V shed 0 bases and J shed 0 bases, with 11 bases lying between them. Germline V lookup: CDR1 SEHNR, CDR2 FQNEAQ (reference sequence). The CDR3 loop spans 17 amino acids. The CDR3 loop reads CASSLARQLSNTGELFF. Written as DNA, the CDR3 is TGTGCCAGCAGCTTAGCCCGACAGCTATCGAACACCGGGGAGCTGTTTTTT. The full variable domain, with the rest looked up from reference TRBV7-9 and TRBJ2-2, is DTGVSQNPRHKITKRGQNVTFRCDPISEHNRLYWYRQTLGQGPEFLTYFQNEAQLEKSRLLSDRFSAERPKGSFSTLEIQRTEQGDSAMYLCASSLARQLSNTGELFFGEGSRLTVL.

The V call is TRBV27, the J call TRBJ1-6; no firm D call. Germline CDR1 reads MNHEY; CDR2 reads SMNVEV (reference sequence). Trimming left V 7 bases short and J 10 bases short, with 17 bases between. The CDR3 length is 14 residues. The CDR3 DNA follows: TGTGCCAGCACCTTCCGGGGAGGCCTCTCACCCCTCCACTTT. This encodes CASTFRGGLSPLHF.

The CDR3 DNA reads TGTGCCAGCAGATCTTCGGGACTATGGGAGTACTTC. Translation gives CASRSSGLWEYF. The chain recombines TRBV6-5 with TRBJ2-5; the match to TRBD2 covers 7 bases. The CDR3 is 12 amino acids. Germline CDR1 is MNHEY and CDR2 is SVGAGI. V lost 6 bases and J lost 12; bases outside the gene matches: 10.

The J gene is TRBJ1-1, the V gene TRBV5-1; D not certain. In germline, CDR1 is SGHRS, CDR2 YFSETQ. V shed 7 bases and J shed 11 bases, with 21 bases lying between them. This CDR3 is built from 13 residues. As DNA, the CDR3 is TGCGCCAGCGGTCTTGAGGCGGGGTTAAGGGCTTTCTTT. This sequence encodes CASGLEAGLRAFF.

The chain has TRBV2 and TRBJ2-6; a weak D match, TRBD1 (6 bases). V shed 2 bases and J shed 0 bases, with 11 bases lying between them. This CDR3 comprises 17 residues. The germline V gene encodes CDR1 SNHLY and CDR2 FYNNEI. The CDR3 is CASSETGHLSGANVLTF. CDR3 sequence (DNA): TGTGCCAGCAGTGAAACGGGACACCTCTCTGGGGCCAACGTCCTGACTTTC.

To note about this clone: This may arise from a read error, as a much more abundant clone is one base away. The CDR3 DNA follows: TGTGCCAGCAGCCACCAGGGGAACACTGAAGCTTTCTTT. Protein product: CASSHQGNTEAFF. The V call is TRBV5-4, the J call TRBJ1-1, with D perhaps TRBD1 (5 bases). Germline CDR1 SGHNT, CDR2 YYREEE (reference sequence). The CDR3 is 13 residues long. V lost 4 bases and J 1 base, leaving 8 bases between the germline ends.

The chain employs TRBV9 and TRBJ2-2; TRBD2 might be the D (5 bases). This CDR3 region has 15 residues. The V end lost 4 bases, the J end lost 0 bases, and 10 bases lay between the germline ends. CDR1 SGDLS and CDR2 YYNGEE come from the germline V gene. CDR3 sequence reads: CASSKTAANTGELFF. For the CDR3, the DNA is TGTGCCAGCAGCAAAACAGCGGCGAACACCGGGGAGCTGTTTTTT.

The chain combines TRBV23-1 with TRBJ1-6; unclear D gene. TRBV23-1 is labeled an ORF, and its function is uncertain. The CDR3 is made up of 15 amino acids. Trimming removed 8 bases from V and 5 bases from J, with 16 bases in between. CDR3 region: CASRLKNGDNSPLHF. The CDR3 bases are TGCGCCAGCCGTCTGAAAAACGGAGATAATTCACCCCTCCACTTT.

The gene calls are TRBV6-1 and TRBJ1-5, with D possibly being TRBD1 (5 bases). Trimming removed 3 bases from V and 8 bases from J, with 11 bases in between. This CDR3 is 13 amino acids long. CDR1 and CDR2 from the germline V gene are MNHNS and SASEGT. CDR3 sequence reads: CASSDGGGKPQHF. The CDR3 nucleotides are TGTGCCAGCAGTGACGGGGGGGGAAAGCCCCAGCATTTT.

The chain is built from TRBV5-6 and TRBJ2-7, with TRBD1 as a possible D gene (6 bases). Germline CDR1 reads SGHDT; CDR2 reads YYEEEE. V was shortened by 1 base and J by 5 bases, with 16 bases between the two germline ends. This CDR3 has 15 amino acids. DNA for the CDR3: TGTGCCAGCAGCTTGCGAAACAGGGTAAGCAACGAGCAGTACTTC. Translated: CASSLRNRVSNEQYF.

V and J are TRBV11-2 and TRBJ2-7; the match to TRBD1 covers 8 bases. This CDR3 has 15 amino acids. Germline-derived CDR1 and CDR2 are SGHAT and FQNNGV. Unmatched junction bases numbered 8, after V lost 5 bases and J lost 2 bases. This CDR3 is CASSETGQGAYEQYF. CDR3 sequence (DNA): TGTGCCAGCAGCGAGACAGGACAGGGTGCCTACGAGCAGTACTTC.

The chain joins TRBV9 to TRBJ2-7, with D unresolved. This CDR3 is built from 13 residues. Germline CDR1 reads SGDLS; CDR2 reads YYNGEE. V was cut by 0 bases and J by 6 bases, with 10 bases left in between. The CDR3 DNA sequence: TGTGCCAGCAGCGTAGCTACGGTCTCCGAGCAGTACTTC. It codes for CASSVATVSEQYF.

The chain couples TRBV5-4 to TRBJ1-4; D is ambiguous. CDR1 is SGHNT and CDR2 is YYREEE in the germline V gene (reference sequence). This CDR3 has 15 residues. Trimming took off 4 bases at V and 6 bases at J, with 16 bases between the two ends. The CDR3 DNA sequence: TGTGCCAGCAGCAAACCCGAGGCCGGATATGAAAAACTGTTTTTT. Protein sequence: CASSKPEAGYEKLFF.

This CDR3 is CASSLGHRGYEQYF. The CDR3 DNA is TGTGCCAGCAGCTTAGGCCATCGCGGATACGAGCAGTACTTC. The genes are TRBV7-6 and TRBJ2-7; no reliable D call. Germline V gene data show CDR1 as SGHVS and CDR2 as FNYEAQ. Trimming took 1 base from V and 4 from J, leaving 11 bases between them. The CDR3 runs 14 residues.

The chain joins TRBV10-3 to TRBJ2-3, with D perhaps TRBD2 (5 bases). Germline CDR1 is ENHRY and CDR2 is SYGVKD. Trimming left V 2 bases short and J 6 bases short, with 15 bases between. The CDR3 covers 15 residues. CDR3 bases: TGTGCCATCAGTGAGGGTCGACTACCTTCGGATACGCAGTATTTT. Its translation is CAISEGRLPSDTQYF.

The CDR3 DNA is TGTGCCAGTACCCCGGCGGGAGTTGGCAATCAGCCCCAGCATTTT. Translation gives CASTPAGVGNQPQHF. This chain links TRBV19 with TRBJ1-5; D ambiguous. The CDR3 is 15 amino acids. Trimming removed 7 bases from V and 2 bases from J, with 15 bases in between. The germline gives CDR1 LNHDA, CDR2 SQIVND (reference sequence).

The genes are TRBV7-9 and TRBJ1-5; D may be TRBD1 (5 bases). V was clipped by 3 bases and J by 9 bases, with 12 bases between them. Germline V gene sequence: CDR1 SEHNR, CDR2 FQNEAQ (reference sequence). The CDR3 is 13 amino acids. CDR3 DNA sequence: TGTGCCAGCAGCTTTGACAGCACGGGGCCCCAGCATTTT. Protein product: CASSFDSTGPQHF.

J is TRBJ1-1 and V is TRBV4-2; D remains ambiguous. Germline V gene lookup returns CDR1 LGHNA and CDR2 YNFKEQ. The CDR3 totals 13 residues. V was shortened by 0 bases and J by 1 base, with 3 bases between the two germline ends. The CDR3, as DNA: TGTGCCAGCAGCCAAGATAGGAACACTGAAGCTTTCTTT. It codes for CASSQDRNTEAFF.

The chain recombines TRBV27 with TRBJ1-5; D is unclear. CDR1 is MNHEY and CDR2 is SMNVEV in the germline V gene (reference sequence). The germline V and J ends were trimmed by 2 bases and 1 base, with 12 bases remaining between them. The CDR3 is made up of 16 amino acids. CDR3 amino acids: CASSLEGAHSNQPQHF. Here the CDR3 DNA reads TGTGCCAGCAGTTTAGAGGGAGCGCACAGCAATCAGCCCCAGCATTTT.

The V gene is TRBV29-1, the J gene TRBJ1-1; D is perhaps TRBD1 (5 bases). V was cut by 6 bases and J by 0 bases, with 20 bases left in between. CDR1 is SQVTM and CDR2 is ANQGSEA in the germline V gene. There are 16 residues in the CDR3. The CDR3 nucleotides are TGCAGCGTCCCGGTTGGGGCCAACCTCCTGAACACTGAAGCTTTCTTT. This translates into CSVPVGANLLNTEAFF. Supplemented by reference TRBV29-1 and TRBJ1-1, the full variable domain reads SAVISQKPSRDICQRGTSLTIQCQVDSQVTMMFWYRQQPGQSLTLIATANQGSEATYESGFVIDKFPISRPNLTFSTLTVSNMSPEDSSIYLCSVPVGANLLNTEAFFGQGTRLTVV.